The TCR beta chain under discussion was sequenced for a study of blood T cell repertoires in COVID-19. Study background: Some COVID-19 samples were acute and others convalescent; all came from the United States, Italy and Spain. From T cells, B-cell-depleted T cells, or PBMCs came the material, which was cDNA or gDNA.

CDR1 and CDR2 (germline): LNHDA, SQIVND (reference sequence). The V end was cut by 5 bases, the J end by 0 bases, with 13 bases between. The CDR3 is 16 amino acids. Seattle patients were enrolled while actively infected and followed longitudinally. In the authors' workflow: Amplification from reference gene primers served as the basis for estimated nucleated cell counts. TCRdb keeps only in-frame clones here, not all; method: immunoSEQ multiplex PCR. V, J and clone size are those of that table, while D and trimming were read from the DNA. The sample lists about 49,000 clones; 81% were seen once. This receptor was identified in a woman at least 80 years old with COVID-19, enrolled during active disease. Sequencing input: peripheral blood. The rearrangement joins TRBV19 to TRBJ1-4; tentatively, D is TRBD1 (5 bases). In DNA, the CDR3 is TGTGCCAGTAGTCTCCGGGGGATCCCAACTAATGAAAAACTGTTTTTT. Translating it yields CASSLRGIPTNEKLFF.